The 22 T cell receptor beta chains below were found in one sample sequenced in a study of regulatory T cells in long-lasting Graves disease. Time point specified: persistent/refractory GD, antithyroid drugs over 5 years with positive TRAb. The authors made the TCR library using RNA they extracted from PBMCs. Library construction for TCR beta used iRepertoire HTBI primers and Arm-PCR of CDR3 regions. TCRdb used MiXCR to reprocess the multiplex PCR reads, holding one entry per CDR3 protein. This sample has around 430,000 distinct CDR3 sequences, with around a fifth found just once. The sequences come from peripheral blood mononuclear cells (PBMCs), collected when the disease was refractory, from a patient treated with antithyroid drugs. The origin of the receptors is a female donor with Graves disease.

This clonotype showed up many times. The chain couples TRBV3-1 to TRBJ1-2, with D unclear. From germline, CDR1 is LGHDT and CDR2 YNNKEL (reference sequence). The CDR3 runs 16 residues. V dropped 1 base and J dropped 0 bases, with 12 bases sitting between them. CDR3 amino acids: CASSQGVGRANYGYTF. The DNA for the CDR3 is TGTGCCAGCAGCCAAGGCGTGGGAAGAGCTAACTATGGCTACACCTTC.

This clonotype was picked up many times. This chain connects TRBV29-1 to TRBJ1-1, with D possibly being TRBD1 (6 bases). V was shortened by 5 bases and J by 1 base, with 11 bases between the two germline ends. The germline V gene encodes CDR1 SQVTM and CDR2 ANQGSEA. The CDR3 loop spans 13 amino acids. The CDR3 DNA sequence: TGCAGCGTTTCGACAGGTACGAACACTGAAGCTTTCTTT. Amino acids: CSVSTGTNTEAFF.

The genes are TRBV24-1 and TRBJ2-5; 7 nucleotides match TRBD1. V trimming: 4 bases; J trimming: 5 bases; junction bases outside the gene matches: 9. There are 15 residues in the CDR3. Germline CDR1 and CDR2: KGHDR and SFDVKD. The CDR3 spells CATSDLTGIGETQYF. In DNA form, the CDR3 reads TGTGCCACCAGTGACTTGACAGGGATCGGCGAGACCCAGTACTTC.

This sequence joins TRBV5-1 and TRBJ2-5; D ambiguous. V lost 5 bases and J 9 bases, leaving 17 bases between the germline ends. This CDR3 region has 13 residues. Germline loops: CDR1 SGHRS, CDR2 YFSETQ. The CDR3 reads CASRALDPSAQYF. The CDR3 DNA is TGCGCCAGCAGGGCTTTAGACCCTTCGGCCCAGTACTTC.

The chain links TRBV29-1 to TRBJ2-7; D ambiguous. V shed 2 bases and J shed 3 bases, with 11 bases lying between them. Per the germline V gene, CDR1 is SQVTM and CDR2 is ANQGSEA. This CDR3 is 13 amino acids long. The CDR3 loop reads CSVESETLYEQYF. In DNA, the CDR3 is TGCAGCGTTGAATCCGAGACACTCTACGAGCAGTACTTC.

The V gene is TRBV7-2, the J gene TRBJ1-3; 7 positions agree with TRBD1. The CDR3 runs 18 residues. CDR1 and CDR2 (germline): SGHTA, FQGNSA. The junction had 17 bases not matched to a gene; V was cut back by 5 bases and J by 4 bases. Here the CDR3 reads CASSPLDFPDRKGNTIYF. Here the CDR3 DNA reads TGTGCCAGCAGCCCACTTGATTTTCCGGACAGGAAAGGAAACACCATATATTTT.

This clonotype was counted only a few times. The CDR3 is CASSLTGGFSPLHF. In DNA form, the CDR3 reads TGTGCCAGCAGCCTGACAGGGGGCTTTTCACCCCTCCACTTT. This chain links TRBV12-3 or TRBV12-4 with TRBJ1-6; 10 positions agree with TRBD1. This CDR3 contains 14 residues. V trimming: 6 bases; J trimming: 9 bases; junction bases outside the gene matches: 5.

This clonotype occurred many times. The chain joins TRBV28 to TRBJ1-5, with 7 nucleotides matching TRBD1. Germline V gene lookup returns CDR1 MDHEN and CDR2 SYDVKM. The CDR3 consists of 15 residues. The V gene end was trimmed by 10 bases and the J gene end by 5 bases; junction bases not matched to a gene: 14. The CDR3 spells CATIEQGGPHQPQHF. CDR3 in DNA: TGTGCCACCATTGAGCAGGGGGGGCCCCATCAGCCCCAGCATTTT.

Ten or more counts support this clonotype. The chain couples TRBV28 to TRBJ1-6; 7 bases agree with TRBD1. V trimming: 6 bases; J trimming: 8 bases; junction bases outside the gene matches: 4. The CDR3 is 13 residues long. Germline CDR1 reads MDHEN; CDR2 reads SYDVKM. CDR3 nucleotides: TGTGCCAGCAGGGGACAGTTCGATTCACCCCTCCACTTT. Its translation is CASRGQFDSPLHF.

In this sample, this clonotype turned up many times. V is TRBV28 and J is TRBJ2-5; no firm D call. The CDR3 totals 15 residues. Germline assignment: CDR1 MDHEN and CDR2 SYDVKM. V dropped 2 bases and J dropped 5 bases, with 15 bases sitting between them. The CDR3 nucleotides are TGTGCCAGCAGTTTAAAAGGCCCCAGGTGGGAGACCCAGTACTTC. Encoded protein: CASSLKGPRWETQYF.

This clonotype appeared many times. V and J are TRBV12-3 or TRBV12-4 and TRBJ2-2; maybe TRBD1 (5 bases). The CDR3 covers 14 residues. Trimming removed 9 bases from V and 1 base from J, with 12 bases in between. CDR3 loop: CASNHDRNTGELFF. The CDR3 coding sequence is TGTGCCAGTAACCACGACAGGAACACCGGGGAGCTGTTTTTT.

Ten or more counts support this clonotype. The rearrangement links TRBV12-3 or TRBV12-4 to TRBJ1-1; D is possibly TRBD1 (5 bases). The V and J ends lost 5 bases and 0 bases respectively, with 10 bases between them. The CDR3 is 14 residues long. The CDR3 region has the DNA TGTGCCAGCAGTCGTCCAGGGATGAACACTGAAGCTTTCTTT. Translated, it gives CASSRPGMNTEAFF.

V is TRBV29-1 and J is TRBJ2-3; D not resolved. The germline V gene encodes CDR1 SQVTM and CDR2 ANQGSEA. The CDR3 is made up of 13 amino acids. Trimming cost V 7 bases and J 2 bases, with 13 bases left between them. CDR3 sequence reads: CSAALTNTDTQYF. CDR3 nucleotides: TGCAGCGCAGCCCTCACAAACACAGATACGCAGTATTTT.

There are a few counts of this clonotype. The chain couples TRBV11-3 to TRBJ2-7, with D possibly being TRBD1 or TRBD2 (5 bases each). Per the germline V gene, CDR1 is SGHNT and CDR2 is YENEEA. The CDR3 is 13 residues long. With 5 bases removed from V and 4 bases from J, the gap between germline ends came to 12 bases. The CDR3 protein is CASSRGSQYEQYF. The CDR3 DNA is TGTGCCAGCAGCCGGGGCAGCCAATACGAGCAGTACTTC.

This clonotype was found a few times. The chain employs TRBV19 and TRBJ1-3; D is unclear. This CDR3 is 13 amino acids long. Germline V lookup: CDR1 LNHDA, CDR2 SQIVND (reference sequence). The V end was cut by 8 bases, the J end by 3 bases, with 11 bases between. CDR3 loop: CASVGASGNTIYF. CDR3 DNA: TGTGCCAGTGTGGGAGCAAGTGGAAACACCATATATTTT.

In this sample, this clonotype turned up a few times. The chain carries TRBV7-2 and TRBJ2-7; D gene unclear. The CDR3 covers 16 residues. From germline, CDR1 is SGHTA and CDR2 FQGNSA. Trimming removed 0 bases from V and 0 bases from J, with 12 bases in between. As DNA, the CDR3 is TGTGCCAGCAGCTTAGCAACAGATCTGAGCTCCTACGAGCAGTACTTC. This sequence encodes CASSLATDLSSYEQYF.

This clonotype was found many times. J is TRBJ1-1 and V is TRBV7-2; TRBD1 is a possible D gene (5 bases). CDR3 length: 14 residues. Germline CDR1 is SGHTA and CDR2 is FQGNSA. Trimming took 5 bases from V and 3 from J, leaving 13 bases between them. Here the CDR3 reads CASSPGTGYTEAFF. CDR3 bases: TGTGCCAGCAGCCCCGGGACGGGTTACACTGAAGCTTTCTTT.

This clonotype has a count of ten or more. V is TRBV2 and J is TRBJ2-7, with 13 bases matching TRBD2. Germline V lookup: CDR1 SNHLY, CDR2 FYNNEI. Trimming took 8 bases from V and 1 from J; bases not matched to a gene: 5. The CDR3 has 15 residues. The chain's CDR3 is CASGLAGASSYEQYF. The CDR3 coding sequence is TGTGCCAGCGGACTAGCGGGAGCCTCTTCCTACGAGCAGTACTTC.

This clonotype came up many times. The chain has TRBV6-1 and TRBJ1-2; D may be TRBD1 (5 bases). This CDR3 is built from 14 residues. Germline CDR1 is MNHNS and CDR2 is SASEGT. With 8 bases removed from V and 8 bases from J, the gap between germline ends came to 21 bases. CDR3 DNA: TGTGCCAGCGGGGACTCACTTCCTATGTGGGGCTACACCTTC. Its translation is CASGDSLPMWGYTF.

The chain carries TRBV20-1 and TRBJ1-5; 7 bases line up with TRBD1. Germline V gene sequence: CDR1 DFQATT, CDR2 SNEGSKA (reference sequence). The V segment lost 5 bases and the J segment 5 bases; nucleotides outside the gene matches: 3. The CDR3 sequence is 12 residues long. The CDR3 loop reads CSAQGGYQPQHF. The CDR3 DNA sequence: TGCAGTGCTCAGGGGGGGTATCAGCCCCAGCATTTT.

Details on this clonotype: This is likely an artifact of a read error, given a far larger clone one base away. This chain uses TRBV7-9 with TRBJ2-5; TRBD1 matches 7 bases. Germline-derived CDR1 and CDR2 are SEHNR and FQNEAQ (reference sequence). The CDR3 loop spans 15 amino acids. V dropped 3 bases and J dropped 5; count of bases not matched to a gene: 9. CDR3 residues: CASSFTGTAGETQYF. CDR3 nucleotides: TGTGCCAGCAGCTTTACCGGGACAGCAGGGGAGACCCAGTACTTC.

The chain employs TRBV28 and TRBJ1-4, with unresolved D. The germline V and J ends were trimmed by 5 bases and 3 bases, with 13 bases remaining between them. CDR1 MDHEN and CDR2 SYDVKM come from the germline V gene. There are 15 residues in the CDR3. CDR3 nucleotides: TGTGCCAGCAGTAGAGGAGGGCGCCCTAATGAAAAACTGTTTTTT. Its protein product is CASSRGGRPNEKLFF. Full variable domain (outside the CDR3, taken from reference TRBV28 and TRBJ1-4): DVKVTQSSRYLVKRTGEKVFLECVQDMDHENMFWYRQDPGLGLRLIYFSYDVKMKEKGDIPEGYSVSREKKERFSLILESASTNQTSMYLCASSRGGRPNEKLFFGSGTQLSVL.